The 8 T cell receptor beta chains presented below share a single source sample, sequenced in a study of shared clonotypes between healthy human individuals. Generated by immunoSEQ multiplex PCR, the TCRdb table keeps only in-frame clones and is missing some. The data show about 1.5 million clones, with around 98% seen just once and about 0.45% held by the top ten. The sample taken for sequencing was naive CD4+ T cells sorted from blood. Subset specified: CD45RA+ positively selected. The receptor source for this set is a man younger than 40 in good health.

The chain employs TRBV18 and TRBJ2-5, with D maybe TRBD1 (5 bases). V lost 5 bases and J 10 bases, leaving 23 bases between the germline ends. Germline V gene data show CDR1 as KGHSH and CDR2 as LQKENI. The CDR3 contains 15 residues. This CDR3 reads CASSSLSADILSQYF. In DNA form, the CDR3 reads TGTGCCAGCTCATCGCTGTCCGCGGACATCTTGAGCCAGTACTTC.

The genes are TRBV5-1 and TRBJ2-7, with D perhaps TRBD1 (6 bases). V was clipped by 0 bases and J by 1 base, with 17 bases between them. The CDR3 covers 17 residues. The germline gives CDR1 SGHRS, CDR2 YFSETQ. The CDR3 nucleotides are TGCGCCAGCAGCTTGGCATTTTGGGCAGGGGAATCCTACGAGCAGTACTTC. Translation gives CASSLAFWAGESYEQYF.

The rearrangement uses TRBV19 and TRBJ1-1; 10 nucleotides agree with TRBD1. The germline CDR1 and CDR2 sequences are LNHDA and SQIVND (reference sequence). The CDR3 extends over 15 amino acids. Trimming at V came to 7 bases and at J to 4 bases, leaving 9 bases not matched to a gene. The CDR3 is CASTFADRGGTEAFF. The CDR3 region has the DNA TGTGCCAGTACCTTCGCGGACAGGGGGGGCACTGAAGCTTTCTTT.

V is TRBV6-5 and J is TRBJ2-7; no clear D. Germline-derived CDR1 and CDR2 are MNHEY and SVGAGI. Trimming cost V 4 bases and J 6 bases, with 10 bases left between them. There are 12 residues in the CDR3. CDR3: CASSSGLSEQYF. For the CDR3, the DNA is TGTGCCAGCAGTTCAGGTTTAAGCGAGCAGTACTTC.

CDR3 in DNA: TGTGCCAGCAGGAGCGGGAGGGGCACAGATACGCAGTATTTT. Its translation is CASRSGRGTDTQYF. The rearrangement links TRBV7-6 to TRBJ2-3, with 10 bases aligning to TRBD2. This CDR3 has 14 residues. Germline CDR1 is SGHVS and CDR2 is FNYEAQ. With V trimmed by 6 bases and J by 1 base, 1 base remained unmatched.

The rearrangement joins TRBV6-1 to TRBJ1-3; 7 bases are shared with TRBD1. J gave up 6 bases and V 7 bases, and 6 bases lay outside the gene matches. The CDR3 is made up of 13 amino acids. CDR1 MNHNS and CDR2 SASEGT come from the germline V gene. The CDR3 bases are TGTGCCAGCAACACAGGGGTAGAAAACACCATATATTTT. Protein sequence: CASNTGVENTIYF.

The J gene is TRBJ1-2, the V gene TRBV6-5; TRBD1 matches at 9 bases. Germline V gives CDR1 MNHEY, CDR2 SVGAGI. V lost 7 bases and J lost 7; bases outside the gene matches: 10. CDR3 length equals 14 residues. CDR3 residues: CASTRDREHGGYTF. CDR3 sequence (DNA): TGTGCCAGCACTCGGGACAGGGAACATGGTGGCTACACCTTC.

In regard to this clone: At the DNA level, this CDR3 is encoded by other sequences in the same sample as well. CDR3 bases: TGTGCCATCAGCGGGGACAGTACAGATACGCAGTATTTT. Protein: CAISGDSTDTQYF. V gene TRBV10-3 combines with J gene TRBJ2-3; 7 positions agree with TRBD1. After removal of 6 bases from V and 3 bases from J, the junction contained 3 bases not matched to a gene. Germline CDR1 ENHRY, CDR2 SYGVKD. The CDR3 consists of 13 residues.